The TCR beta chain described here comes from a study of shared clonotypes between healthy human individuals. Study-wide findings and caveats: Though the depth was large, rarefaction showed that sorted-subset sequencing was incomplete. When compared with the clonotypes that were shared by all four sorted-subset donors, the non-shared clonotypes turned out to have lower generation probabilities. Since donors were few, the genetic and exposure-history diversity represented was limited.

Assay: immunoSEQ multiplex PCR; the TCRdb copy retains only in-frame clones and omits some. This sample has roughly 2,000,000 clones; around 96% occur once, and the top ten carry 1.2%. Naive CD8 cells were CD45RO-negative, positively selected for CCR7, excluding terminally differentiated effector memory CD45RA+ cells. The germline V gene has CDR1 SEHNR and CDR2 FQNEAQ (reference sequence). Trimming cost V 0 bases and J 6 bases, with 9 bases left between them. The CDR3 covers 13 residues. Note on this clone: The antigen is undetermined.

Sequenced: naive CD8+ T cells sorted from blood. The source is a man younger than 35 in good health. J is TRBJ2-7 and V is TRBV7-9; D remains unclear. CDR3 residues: CASSLAQVFEQYF. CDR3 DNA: TGTGCCAGCAGCTTAGCCCAGGTTTTCGAGCAGTACTTC.